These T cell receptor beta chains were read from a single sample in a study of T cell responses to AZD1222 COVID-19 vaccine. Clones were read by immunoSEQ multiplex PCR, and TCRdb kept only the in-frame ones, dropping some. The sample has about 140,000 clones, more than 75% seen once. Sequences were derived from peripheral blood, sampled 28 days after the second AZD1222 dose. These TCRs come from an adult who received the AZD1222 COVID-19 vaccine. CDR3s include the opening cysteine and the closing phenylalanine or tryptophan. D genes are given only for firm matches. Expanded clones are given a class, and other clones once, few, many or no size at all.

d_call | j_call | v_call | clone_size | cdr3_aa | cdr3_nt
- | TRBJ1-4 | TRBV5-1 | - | CASSLAVSNEKLFF | TGCGCCAGCAGCTTGGCTGTATCTAATGAAAAACTGTTTTTT
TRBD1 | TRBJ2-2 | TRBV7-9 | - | CASSPRGQGARTGGELFF | TGTGCCAGCAGCCCAAGGGGCCAGGGGGCGCGTACCGGCGGGGAGCTGTTTTTT
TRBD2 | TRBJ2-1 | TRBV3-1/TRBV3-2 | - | CASSRSGGRFGEQFF | TGTGCCAGCAGCCGTAGCGGGGGGAGGTTTGGTGAGCAGTTCTTC
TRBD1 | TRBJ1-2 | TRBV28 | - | CASSTNRGPIYGYTF | TGTGCCAGCAGCACCAACAGGGGGCCGATCTATGGCTACACCTTC
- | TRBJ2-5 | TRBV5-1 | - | CASSLAAIGGASQNF | TGCGCCAGCAGCTTGGCCGCGATAGGGGGGGCCAGTCAAAACTTC
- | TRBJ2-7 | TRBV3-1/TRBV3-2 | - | CASSPPGSLRGRSYEQYF | TGTGCCAGCAGCCCCCCCGGCAGCCTTCGAGGTCGGTCCTACGAGCAGTACTTC
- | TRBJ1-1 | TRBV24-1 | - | CATSDFRQNTEAFF | TGTGCCACCAGTGATTTTCGGCAGAACACTGAAGCTTTCTTT
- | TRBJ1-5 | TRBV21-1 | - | CASSRGGNNQPQHF | TGTGCCAGCAGCCGCGGAGGGAACAATCAGCCCCAGCATTTT
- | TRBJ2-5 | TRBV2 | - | CASSVSRGPIETQYF | TGTGCCAGCAGTGTTTCCCGGGGTCCTATTGAGACCCAGTACTTC
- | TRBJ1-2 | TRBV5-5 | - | CASSLGSGYGYTF | TGTGCCAGCAGCCTAGGATCGGGCTATGGCTACACCTTC
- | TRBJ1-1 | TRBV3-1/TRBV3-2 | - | CASSQDLGVNTEAFF | TGTGCCAGCAGCCAAGATCTCGGAGTGAACACTGAAGCTTTCTTT
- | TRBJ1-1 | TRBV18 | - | CASSPATEAFF | TGTGCCAGCTCACCGGCCACTGAAGCTTTCTTT
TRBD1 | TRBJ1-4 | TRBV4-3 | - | CASSHGTGTEKLFF | TGCGCCAGCAGCCACGGGACAGGGACTGAAAAACTGTTTTTT
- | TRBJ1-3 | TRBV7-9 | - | CASSGEMEPGNTIYF | TGTGCCAGCAGCGGGGAGATGGAACCTGGAAACACCATATATTTT
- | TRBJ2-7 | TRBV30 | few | CAWSVRENEQYF | TGTGCCTGGAGTGTACGCGAAAACGAGCAGTACTTC
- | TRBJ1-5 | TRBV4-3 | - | CASSQERAERPQHF | TGCGCCAGCAGCCAAGAGAGGGCTGAACGGCCCCAGCATTTT
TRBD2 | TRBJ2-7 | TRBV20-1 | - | CSASSGGNYEQYF | TGCAGTGCGAGTAGCGGGGGGAACTACGAGCAGTACTTC
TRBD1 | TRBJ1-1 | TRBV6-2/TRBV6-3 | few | CASSSATYRGGRTEAFF | TGTGCCAGCAGTTCGGCAACCTACCGAGGGGGCCGGACTGAAGCTTTCTTT
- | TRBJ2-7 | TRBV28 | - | CASKLSTPGGEEYF | TGTGCCAGCAAGCTCAGTACACCAGGCGGGGAAGAGTACTTC
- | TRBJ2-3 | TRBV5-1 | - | CASSHWDDGTDTQYF | TGCGCCAGCAGCCATTGGGACGACGGCACAGATACGCAGTATTTT
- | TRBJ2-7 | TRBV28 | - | CASRQQGSGSAEQYF | TGTGCCAGCAGGCAACAGGGAAGTGGATCCGCCGAGCAGTACTTC
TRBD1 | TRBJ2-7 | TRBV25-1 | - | CAHGQGLYEQYF | TGTGCACACGGACAGGGGCTCTACGAGCAGTACTTC
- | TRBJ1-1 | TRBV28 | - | CATGTANTEAFF | TGTGCTACTGGGACGGCGAACACTGAAGCTTTCTTT
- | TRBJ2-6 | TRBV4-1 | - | CASSQKIVLGAAGANVLTF | TGCGCCAGCAGCCAAAAAATCGTTCTAGGAGCCGCTGGGGCCAACGTCCTGACTTTC
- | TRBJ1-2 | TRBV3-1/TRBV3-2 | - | CASSQDPRDDGYTF | TGTGCCAGCAGCCAAGATCCCAGGGATGATGGCTACACCTTC
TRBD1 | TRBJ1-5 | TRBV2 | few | CASSEGQGIQPQHF | TGTGCCAGCAGTGAAGGACAGGGTATTCAGCCCCAGCATTTT
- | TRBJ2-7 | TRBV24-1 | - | CATSDLQSQDAPWNEQYF | TGTGCCACCAGTGACTTGCAATCCCAAGATGCTCCTTGGAACGAGCAGTACTTC
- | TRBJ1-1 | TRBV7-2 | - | CASRQASTEAFF | TGTGCCAGCAGACAAGCCAGCACTGAAGCTTTCTTT
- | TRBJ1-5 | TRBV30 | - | CAWSVLTGGQPQHF | TGTGCCTGGAGTGTACTAACAGGAGGGCAGCCCCAGCATTTT
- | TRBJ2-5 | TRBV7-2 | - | CASSPGMRGIQETQYF | TGTGCCAGCAGCCCAGGGATGAGGGGGATACAAGAGACCCAGTACTTC
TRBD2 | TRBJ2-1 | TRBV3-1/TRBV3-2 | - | CASSPGTSGSNEQFF | TGTGCCAGCAGCCCTGGGACTAGCGGGAGTAATGAGCAGTTCTTC
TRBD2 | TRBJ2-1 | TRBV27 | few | CASSPGTSSLDEQFF | TGTGCCAGCAGCCCTGGGACTAGCTCGTTGGATGAGCAGTTCTTC
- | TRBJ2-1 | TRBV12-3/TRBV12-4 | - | CASLLGVGEQFF | TGTGCCAGCCTACTTGGGGTTGGTGAGCAGTTCTTC
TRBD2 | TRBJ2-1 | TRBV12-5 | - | CASGLTGLAGASNEQFF | TGTGCTAGTGGTTTGACGGGACTAGCGGGGGCTAGCAATGAGCAGTTCTTC
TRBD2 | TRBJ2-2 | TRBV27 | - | CASGTSGSTGELFF | TGTGCCAGCGGGACTAGCGGGAGTACCGGGGAGCTGTTTTTT
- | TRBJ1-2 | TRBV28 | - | CASSLFQTYGYTF | TGTGCCAGCAGTTTGTTTCAGACCTATGGCTACACCTTC
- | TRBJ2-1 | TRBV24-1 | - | CATSDNRQVVYNEQFF | TGTGCCACCAGTGACAACAGGCAGGTGGTCTACAATGAGCAGTTCTTC
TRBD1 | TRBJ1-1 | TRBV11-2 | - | CASSDRRGTAGEAFF | TGTGCCAGCAGCGACCGACGTGGGACAGCCGGTGAAGCTTTCTTT
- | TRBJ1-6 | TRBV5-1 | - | CASPHSYSPLHF | TGCGCCAGCCCCCATTCGTACTCACCCCTCCACTTT
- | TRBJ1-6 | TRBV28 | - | CASSLDLGGEYSPLHF | TGTGCCAGCAGTTTAGATCTCGGGGGGGAATATTCACCCCTCCACTTT